The 26 T cell receptor beta chains given below trace back to one sample, sequenced in a study of T cell responses to AZD1222 COVID-19 vaccine. Libraries were prepared by immunoSEQ multiplex PCR; TCRdb keeps only in-frame clonotypes and omits some of them. The sample has 13,000 to 15,000 clones; under 85% are singletons. The starting material was peripheral blood, obtained 28 days after the second AZD1222 dose. The receptors originated from an adult who received the AZD1222 COVID-19 vaccine.

This chain joins TRBV18 and TRBJ1-6, with TRBD1 identical over 8 bases. This CDR3 region has 14 residues. J lost 5 bases, V lost 5 bases, and 2 bases had no gene match. Germline V lookup: CDR1 KGHSH, CDR2 LQKENI. Here the CDR3 DNA reads TGTGCCAGCTCATTGGGACAGGATAATTCACCCCTCCACTTT. Amino acid sequence: CASSLGQDNSPLHF.

The rearrangement joins TRBV30 to TRBJ2-4; TRBD2 matches at 7 bases. CDR3 length: 12 residues. Germline CDR1 reads GTSNPN; CDR2 reads SVGIG (reference sequence). With V trimmed by 8 bases and J by 1 base, 2 bases remained unmatched. The CDR3 DNA sequence: TGTGCCAGTAGCGGGGCCAAAAACATTCAGTACTTC. Protein product: CASSGAKNIQYF.

This clone was seen a few times. The CDR3 DNA is TGTGCCAGCAGGCTTTCCGGAGAAATCGGCTACACCTTC. As protein: CASRLSGEIGYTF. This chain connects TRBV12-3 or TRBV12-4 to TRBJ1-2, with D unresolved. V dropped 6 bases and J dropped 8 bases, with 16 bases sitting between them. CDR3 length: 13 residues.

The chain couples TRBV2 to TRBJ2-3; D is unresolved. Germline V lookup: CDR1 SNHLY, CDR2 FYNNEI. Trimming stripped 4 bases from V and 0 bases from J, with 8 bases between. CDR3 length: 14 amino acids. The CDR3 DNA sequence: TGTGCCAGCAGTGTTAGCAAGAGCACAGATACGCAGTATTTT. Translated: CASSVSKSTDTQYF. Complete variable domain (other parts from reference TRBV2 and TRBJ2-3): EPEVTQTPSHQVTQMGQEVILRCVPISNHLYFYWYRQILGQKVEFLVSFYNNEISEKSEIFDDQFSVERPDGSNFTLKIRSTKLEDSAMYFCASSVSKSTDTQYFGPGTRLTVL.

Within the sample, this clone is medium-sized. The genes are TRBV2 and TRBJ2-1; TRBD2 matches at 7 bases. Per germline, CDR1 SNHLY and CDR2 FYNNEI. Germline trimming cut 3 bases from V and 4 bases from J; bases unmatched to any gene: 9. The CDR3 consists of 16 residues. The CDR3 loop reads CASSEVPSGNYNEQFF. The CDR3 DNA sequence: TGTGCCAGCAGTGAGGTACCCAGCGGGAATTACAATGAGCAGTTCTTC.

This rearrangement joins TRBV5-1 to TRBJ2-3; no clear D gene. Trimming shortened V by 2 bases and J by 1 base, and 17 bases separated the two germline ends. CDR3 size: 17 residues. CDR1 and CDR2 (germline): SGHRS, YFSETQ. The CDR3 loop is CASSFTGPLIGTDTQYF. For the CDR3, the DNA is TGCGCCAGCAGCTTTACCGGGCCCCTTATTGGCACAGATACGCAGTATTTT.

This clone came up a few times. This chain's CDR3 is CASSLVGTSILETQYF. The DNA for the CDR3 is TGCGCCAGCAGCTTGGTGGGGACTAGCATTCTCGAGACCCAGTACTTC. The gene calls are TRBV5-1 and TRBJ2-5; 9 bases line up with TRBD2. The CDR3 spans 16 residues. After removal of 0 bases from V and 5 bases from J, the junction contained 8 bases not matched to a gene. The germline CDR1 and CDR2 sequences are SGHRS and YFSETQ.

The V call is TRBV9, the J call TRBJ2-3; TRBD1 aligns across 7 bases. The CDR3 has 15 amino acids. Germline V gives CDR1 SGDLS, CDR2 YYNGEE. The ends lost 3 bases at V and 2 bases at J; junction bases unmatched: 6. The CDR3 sequence is CASSDRDSYTDTQYF. The CDR3 DNA reads as TGTGCCAGCAGCGACCGGGACAGTTACACAGATACGCAGTATTTT.

V is TRBV19 and J is TRBJ2-7; D is unclear. Germline-derived CDR1 and CDR2 are LNHDA and SQIVND (reference sequence). Trimming stripped 5 bases from V and 2 bases from J, with 16 bases between. This CDR3 has 15 residues. The CDR3 nucleotides are TGTGCCAGTAGTCTTGGATTTCGCGTGCCCTACGAGCAGTACTTC. Amino acids: CASSLGFRVPYEQYF.

This chain links TRBV28 with TRBJ1-1; D unclear. The CDR3 runs to 14 residues. With 0 bases removed from V and 0 bases from J, the gap between germline ends came to 5 bases. CDR1 and CDR2 from the germline V gene are MDHEN and SYDVKM. DNA of the CDR3: TGTGCCAGCAGTTTATGGCCGTTGAACACTGAAGCTTTCTTT. This encodes CASSLWPLNTEAFF.

J is TRBJ1-6 and V is TRBV9; TRBD1 might be the D (6 bases). The V and J ends lost 4 bases and 9 bases respectively, with 17 bases between them. This CDR3 comprises 15 residues. CDR1 is SGDLS and CDR2 is YYNGEE in the germline V gene. CDR3: CASSFLDSYGSPLHF. The CDR3 nucleotides read TGTGCCAGCAGCTTCCTGGACAGCTATGGTTCACCCCTCCACTTT.

The V call is TRBV15, the J call TRBJ2-3; D gene ambiguous. The CDR3 extends over 15 amino acids. V was pared by 4 bases and J by 0 bases, with 11 bases between. Germline lookup yields CDR1 LNHNV and CDR2 YYDKDF (reference sequence). DNA of the CDR3: TGTGCCACCAGCATGAACCATCCAAGCACAGATACGCAGTATTTT. Protein product: CATSMNHPSTDTQYF. Full variable domain (rest looked up from reference TRBV15 and TRBJ2-3): DAMVIQNPRYQVTQFGKPVTLSCSQTLNHNVMYWYQQKSSQAPKLLFHYYDKDFNNEADTPDNFQSRRPNTSFCFLDIRSPGLGDTAMYLCATSMNHPSTDTQYFGPGTRLTVL.

CDR3 DNA: TGTGCCAGCAGTTACCAGGGGGCGATCGGGGAGCTGTTTTTT. Translating gives CASSYQGAIGELFF. The chain joins TRBV6-5 to TRBJ2-2, with TRBD1 matching over 8 bases. CDR1 and CDR2 from the germline V gene are MNHEY and SVGAGI. The junction had 3 bases not matched to a gene; V was cut back by 2 bases and J by 7 bases. This CDR3 contains 14 residues.

This clone came up a few times. V gene TRBV7-9 combines with J gene TRBJ1-2; TRBD1 is a possible D gene (5 bases). The CDR3 totals 13 residues. Trimming cost V 4 bases and J 4 bases, with 10 bases left between them. Germline loops: CDR1 SEHNR, CDR2 FQNEAQ (reference sequence). CDR3 sequence reads: CASSSSGGYGYTF. As DNA, the CDR3 is TGTGCCAGCAGCTCGTCCGGGGGCTATGGCTACACCTTC.

The rearrangement uses TRBV4-2 and TRBJ2-3, with 7 bases aligning to TRBD1. This CDR3 is 15 amino acids long. The J segment lost 2 bases and the V segment lost 0 bases, leaving 2 bases of the junction unmatched. From germline, CDR1 is LGHNA and CDR2 YNFKEQ. The CDR3 DNA reads as TGTGCCAGCAGCCAAGATGGACAGGCCACAGATACGCAGTATTTT. This sequence encodes CASSQDGQATDTQYF.

This clone showed up just once. This chain connects TRBV6-5 to TRBJ1-1; no clear D. The CDR3 sequence is 12 residues long. Per germline, CDR1 MNHEY and CDR2 SVGAGI. Trimming took off 6 bases at V and 11 bases at J, with 16 bases between the two ends. This CDR3 is CASSYTGDKAFF. The CDR3 DNA reads as TGTGCCAGCAGCTATACTGGGGATAAGGCTTTCTTT.

As DNA, the CDR3 is TGCGCCAGCAGCCCGGGGGTATTAGTTGAAAAACTGTTTTTT. This gives the protein CASSPGVLVEKLFF. V gene TRBV5-1 combines with J gene TRBJ1-4; tentative D call: TRBD1 (5 bases). Deletions cut 4 bases from V and 7 bases from J, with 14 bases between. The CDR3 runs to 14 residues. CDR1 and CDR2 from the germline V gene are SGHRS and YFSETQ. Full variable domain (remainder filled in from reference TRBV5-1 and TRBJ1-4): KAGVTQTPRYLIKTRGQQVTLSCSPISGHRSVSWYQQTPGQGLQFLFEYFSETQRNKGNFPGRFSGRQFSNSRSEMNVSTLELGDSALYLCASSPGVLVEKLFFGSGTQLSVL.

The chain is built from TRBV18 and TRBJ2-3; no clear D gene. Per germline, CDR1 KGHSH and CDR2 LQKENI. V was shortened by 0 bases and J by 2 bases, with 6 bases between the two germline ends. CDR3 length: 14 amino acids. CDR3: CASSPPQPTDTQYF. For the CDR3, the DNA is TGTGCCAGCTCACCACCACAGCCCACAGATACGCAGTATTTT.

The CDR3 loop is CASSRRAGQGENNEQFF. The CDR3 region has the DNA TGTGCCAGCAGCAGACGAGCTGGGCAAGGGGAAAACAATGAGCAGTTCTTC. This chain uses TRBV7-8 with TRBJ2-1; weak D call: TRBD1 (5 bases). The CDR3 is made up of 17 amino acids. The V and J ends lost 5 bases and 5 bases respectively, with 22 bases between them. Germline CDR1 reads SGHVS; CDR2 reads FQNEAQ.

V gene TRBV29-1 combines with J gene TRBJ2-5; tentative D call: TRBD2 (5 bases). Trimming left V 1 base short and J 4 bases short, with 7 bases between. The germline CDR1 and CDR2 sequences are SQVTM and ANQGSEA. CDR3 length equals 12 residues. The CDR3 protein is CSVEVAGETQYF. CDR3 sequence (DNA): TGCAGCGTTGAAGTGGCGGGAGAGACCCAGTACTTC.

The rearrangement links TRBV6-5 to TRBJ1-1; tentative D call: TRBD1 (6 bases). Germline V gene lookup returns CDR1 MNHEY and CDR2 SVGAGI. Deletions cut 7 bases from V and 3 bases from J, with 12 bases between. The CDR3 is 13 residues long. The CDR3 sequence: CASTQQGYTEAFF. CDR3 nucleotide sequence: TGTGCCAGCACCCAACAGGGATACACTGAAGCTTTCTTT.

The J gene is TRBJ2-2, the V gene TRBV11-3; D is perhaps TRBD2 (5 bases). V lost 5 bases and J 2 bases, leaving 9 bases between the germline ends. The CDR3 totals 14 residues. The V gene's germline CDR1 is SGHNT and CDR2 YENEEA. The CDR3 DNA reads TGTGCCAGCAGCCGGGGATCAAACACCGGGGAGCTGTTTTTT. It encodes CASSRGSNTGELFF.

The chain joins TRBV4-3 to TRBJ1-5, with D uncertain. Germline CDR1 and CDR2: LGHNA and YSLEER. The CDR3 runs to 19 residues. Trimming removed 0 bases from V and 2 bases from J, with 20 bases in between. The CDR3 region has the DNA TGCGCCAGCAGCCAAGACATTGTTACAGTGTTTTCTGGCAATCAGCCCCAGCATTTT. Translated, it gives CASSQDIVTVFSGNQPQHF.

This chain uses TRBV15 with TRBJ1-1; D is uncertain. The germline V gene has CDR1 LNHNV and CDR2 YYDKDF (reference sequence). Trimming took 2 bases from V and 1 from J, leaving 11 bases between them. This CDR3 spans 15 amino acids. In DNA, the CDR3 is TGTGCCACCAGCAGATTATCGGCCGGGAACACTGAAGCTTTCTTT. Protein: CATSRLSAGNTEAFF.

V and J are TRBV4-3 and TRBJ2-7; D unclear. V lost 1 base and J lost 0, with 7 bases in between. Germline V gene sequence: CDR1 LGHNA, CDR2 YSLEER. The CDR3 contains 14 residues. The CDR3, as DNA: TGCGCCAGCAGCCAAGCCCTCAGCTCCTACGAGCAGTACTTC. Encoded protein: CASSQALSSYEQYF.

V and J are TRBV7-9 and TRBJ2-7; 8 nucleotides align to TRBD2. J gave up 4 bases and V 7 bases, and 12 bases lay outside the gene matches. The germline V gene has CDR1 SEHNR and CDR2 FQNEAQ (reference sequence). The CDR3 extends over 15 amino acids. CDR3 DNA: TGTGCCAGCACCACGGGGGGGGACTTCATTTACGAGCAGTACTTC. Translated: CASTTGGDFIYEQYF.